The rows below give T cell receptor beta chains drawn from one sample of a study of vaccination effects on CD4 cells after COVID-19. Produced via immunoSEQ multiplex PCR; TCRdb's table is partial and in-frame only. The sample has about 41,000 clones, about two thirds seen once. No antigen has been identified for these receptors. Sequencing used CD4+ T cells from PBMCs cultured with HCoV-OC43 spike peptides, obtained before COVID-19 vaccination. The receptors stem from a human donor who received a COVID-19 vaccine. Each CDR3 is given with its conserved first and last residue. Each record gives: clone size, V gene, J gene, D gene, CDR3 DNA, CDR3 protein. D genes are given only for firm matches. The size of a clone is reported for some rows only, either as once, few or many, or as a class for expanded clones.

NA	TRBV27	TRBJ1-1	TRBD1	TGTGCCAGCAGAGCCCGCCGGGACAGGGATATGGCTTTCTTT	CASRARRDRDMAFF
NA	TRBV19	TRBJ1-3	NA	TGTGCCAGTAGTGAATCAGGGCTTGGAAACACCATATATTTT	CASSESGLGNTIYF
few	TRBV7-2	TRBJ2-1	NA	TGTGCCAGCAGCTTAGTCGGGATCGGGACTGGCGAGCAGTTCTTC	CASSLVGIGTGEQFF
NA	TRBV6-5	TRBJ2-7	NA	NA	CASSSSTGSYEQYF
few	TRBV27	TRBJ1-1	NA	TGTGCCAGCAGTCCCGCGAACCGAGCCCGAGCTTTCTTT	CASSPANRARAFF
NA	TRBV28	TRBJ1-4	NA	TGTGCCAGCAACCCGAGGGGCTATGAAAAACTGTTTTTT	CASNPRGYEKLFF
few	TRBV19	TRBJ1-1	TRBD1	TGTGCCAGTAGTCCGGAGACAGGGGGGAGCACTGAAGCTTTCTTT	CASSPETGGSTEAFF
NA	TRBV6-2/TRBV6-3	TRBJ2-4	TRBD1	TGTGCCAGCAGTACCGTTACAGGGGGAAGGAACATTCAGTACTTC	CASSTVTGGRNIQYF
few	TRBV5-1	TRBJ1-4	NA	TGCGCCAGCAGCTTTGGTGAGAGGGAAAAACTGTTTTTT	CASSFGEREKLFF
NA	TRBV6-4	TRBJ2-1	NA	TGTGCCAGCAGCGCTGAATACGGGGGGCCGGGTGAGCAGTTCTTC	CASSAEYGGPGEQFF
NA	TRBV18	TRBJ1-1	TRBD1	TGTGCCAGCTCCACAGGGGATAAGTATAACACTGAAGCTTTCTTT	CASSTGDKYNTEAFF
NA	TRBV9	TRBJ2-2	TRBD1	TGTGCCAGCAGCGTAGACCCGGGACAGGGGGAGCTGTTTTTT	CASSVDPGQGELFF
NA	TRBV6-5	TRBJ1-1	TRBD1	TGTGCCAGCACCCTCGCCGGGACAGGGAACACTGAAGCTTTCTTT	CASTLAGTGNTEAFF
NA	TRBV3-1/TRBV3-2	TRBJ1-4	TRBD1	TGTGCCAGCAGCCTCGGGACAGGAGAGAATGAAAAACTGTTTTTT	CASSLGTGENEKLFF
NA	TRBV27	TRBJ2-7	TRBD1	TGTGCCAGCAGTTTGGCAGGGGGCATCGCCTACGAGCAGTACTTC	CASSLAGGIAYEQYF
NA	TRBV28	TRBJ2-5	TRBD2	TGTGCCAGCAGTTTATTCGTAGGTCCTAGCGGCACTCCAACGGCCCAGTACTTC	CASSLFVGPSGTPTAQYF
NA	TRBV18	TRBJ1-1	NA	TGTGCCAGCTCAGACAGGACGAACACTGAAGCTTTCTTT	CASSDRTNTEAFF
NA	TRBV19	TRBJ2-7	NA	TGTGCCAGTAGTATCTCGGTCGCAGTTTCCTACGAGCAGTACTTC	CASSISVAVSYEQYF
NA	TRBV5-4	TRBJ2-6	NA	TGTGCCAGCAGCTTGGTGGTCCTTAGCTCTGGGGCCAACGTCCTGACTTTC	CASSLVVLSSGANVLTF
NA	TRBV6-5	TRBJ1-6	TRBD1	TGTGCCAGCAGTCCGGGACAGGACAATTCACCCCTCCACTTT	CASSPGQDNSPLHF
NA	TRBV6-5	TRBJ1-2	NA	TGTGCCAGCATCACAGGGAACTATGGCTACACCTTC	CASITGNYGYTF
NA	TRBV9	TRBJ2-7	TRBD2	TGTGCCAGCAGTCTGGCGGGAGGGCTGAACGAGCAGTACTTC	CASSLAGGLNEQYF